This T cell receptor (beta chain) derives from a study of OX40 agonist ivuxolimab in advanced cancers. Background on the study: Earlier treatment with anti-PD-1, anti-PD-L1 or anti-CTLA-4 was permitted, and less than 50% had received some. Two cutaneous melanoma patients and one hepatocellular carcinoma patient, three in all, had partial responses. Study outcomes and limitations: At doses 0.1 to 3.0 mg/kg, CD4+ and CD8+ clones expanded.

As for this clone: Its specificity is not known.

Libraries were prepared by immunoSEQ multiplex PCR; TCRdb keeps only in-frame clonotypes and omits some of them. The data hold more than 45,000 clones, with roughly 85% observed a single time. Autoimmune disease history or systemic immunosuppression excluded patients. Germline assignment: CDR1 MNHEY and CDR2 SMNVEV (reference sequence). V trimming: 4 bases; J trimming: 7 bases; junction bases outside the gene matches: 6. CDR3 size: 14 residues. This TCR came from an adult with an advanced solid tumor such as melanoma, head and neck, liver or kidney cancer. This chain uses TRBV27 with TRBJ2-1; 8 bases align to TRBD2. The source material was CD4+ or CD8+ T cells sorted from blood, sampled in a trial of the OX40 agonist ivuxolimab. The DNA of the CDR3 is TGTGCCAGCAGTTCCAGCGGGAGTAGGAATGAGCAGTTCTTC. It translates to CASSSSGSRNEQFF.